The 17 T cell receptor beta chains reported below all come from one sample, sequenced in a study of control samples from healthy donors and cancer patients. The repertoire was sequenced with immunoSEQ multiplex PCR; TCRdb's copy has only in-frame clones and lacks some. The table lists about 59,000 clones, around 90% of them singletons, with about 1.5% in the top ten. The sample taken for sequencing was PBMCs. These receptors were taken from a man aged 40-50 years with colorectal cancer.

The chain couples TRBV27 to TRBJ2-1; 8 bases are shared with TRBD1. CDR3 size: 14 residues. Germline trimming cut 5 bases from V and 7 bases from J; bases unmatched to any gene: 7. Germline V gives CDR1 MNHEY, CDR2 SMNVEV (reference sequence). The CDR3 region has the DNA TGTGCCAGCAGTGGCTGGACAGGGCGGAATGAGCAGTTCTTC. The encoded protein is CASSGWTGRNEQFF.

The rearrangement joins TRBV6-5 to TRBJ1-4; unclear D gene. V gave up 0 bases and J gave up 5 bases, with 4 bases separating them. This CDR3 is built from 13 residues. Germline-derived CDR1 and CDR2 are MNHEY and SVGAGI. For the CDR3, the DNA is TGTGCCAGCAGTTACTCTCTAAATGAAAAACTGTTTTTT. Translating gives CASSYSLNEKLFF.

The chain combines TRBV27 with TRBJ2-7, with TRBD2 identical over 13 bases. V was pared by 6 bases and J by 1 base, with 6 bases of the junction left unmatched. The CDR3 totals 16 residues. The germline gives CDR1 MNHEY, CDR2 SMNVEV (reference sequence). Written as DNA, the CDR3 is TGTGCCAGCAGCAGACTAGCGGGGGGTATATCCTACGAGCAGTACTTC. This gives the protein CASSRLAGGISYEQYF.

V is TRBV5-4 and J is TRBJ1-2, with TRBD1 matching 8 bases. The V gene's germline CDR1 is SGHNT and CDR2 YYREEE (reference sequence). Trimming cost V 4 bases and J 11 bases; bases outside gene matches: 10. The CDR3 sequence is 13 residues long. CDR3 nucleotides: TGTGCCAGCAGCGGGACAGGACCTATTGGATACACCTTC. Protein product: CASSGTGPIGYTF.

This chain joins TRBV19 and TRBJ1-2; no clear D. Germline V CDR1 and CDR2: LNHDA, SQIVND (reference sequence). CDR3 length: 12 residues. V was trimmed by 1 base and J by 8 bases, leaving 8 bases between them. In nucleotides, the CDR3 is TGTGCCAGTAGTATAGGGGCTATGGGCTACACCTTC. This translates into CASSIGAMGYTF.

The chain uses TRBV5-1 and TRBJ1-3; D unclear. V lost 2 bases and J lost 0, with 9 bases in between. The CDR3 is made up of 15 amino acids. Germline CDR1 SGHRS, CDR2 YFSETQ. In DNA, the CDR3 is TGCGCCAGCAGCTTCGACGGCTACTCTGGAAACACCATATATTTT. The encoded protein is CASSFDGYSGNTIYF. The full variable domain, rest sourced from reference TRBV5-1 and TRBJ1-3, is KAGVTQTPRYLIKTRGQQVTLSCSPISGHRSVSWYQQTPGQGLQFLFEYFSETQRNKGNFPGRFSGRQFSNSRSEMNVSTLELGDSALYLCASSFDGYSGNTIYFGEGSWLTVV.

V is TRBV7-3 and J is TRBJ1-1; 7 nucleotides line up with TRBD1. In germline, CDR1 is SGHTA, CDR2 FQGTGA. The CDR3 extends over 15 amino acids. J gave up 1 base and V 5 bases, and 7 bases lay outside the gene matches. CDR3 loop: CASSPLRQGNTEAFF. For the CDR3, the DNA is TGTGCCAGCAGCCCCCTTAGACAGGGGAACACTGAAGCTTTCTTT.

The chain employs TRBV5-1 and TRBJ1-6, with 10 nucleotides matching TRBD1. Germline-derived CDR1 and CDR2 are SGHRS and YFSETQ. V gave up 4 bases and J gave up 7 bases; unmatched junction bases: 5. The CDR3 runs to 15 residues. CDR3 sequence reads: CASSRGQGVNSPLHF. The CDR3 region has the DNA TGCGCCAGCAGCCGAGGACAGGGGGTCAATTCACCCCTCCACTTT.

This chain connects TRBV18 to TRBJ1-1; TRBD1 matches 8 bases. V lost 2 bases, J lost 4 bases, and 0 bases stayed unmatched. The CDR3 is 13 residues long. CDR1 is KGHSH, CDR2 LQKENI, per germline. CDR3: CASSPGQGTEAFF. The CDR3 DNA sequence: TGTGCCAGCTCACCAGGACAGGGCACTGAAGCTTTCTTT.

This clone was found a few times. The chain is built from TRBV11-3 and TRBJ1-4; D may be TRBD1 (6 bases). Germline V gives CDR1 SGHNT, CDR2 YENEEA. This CDR3 is built from 15 residues. V was cut by 5 bases and J by 5 bases, with 15 bases left in between. The CDR3 is CASSPQGRGNEKLFF. CDR3 in DNA: TGTGCCAGCAGCCCACAGGGAAGAGGGAATGAAAAACTGTTTTTT.

The chain joins TRBV11-3 to TRBJ2-3; possibly TRBD1 for D (5 bases). The CDR3 extends over 16 amino acids. Trimming took off 1 base at V and 3 bases at J, with 14 bases between the two ends. The germline CDR1 and CDR2 sequences are SGHNT and YENEEA. The CDR3 bases are TGTGCCAGCAGCTTAGTAGCAGGGTCTAGAACAGATACGCAGTATTTT. It specifies CASSLVAGSRTDTQYF.

The chain carries TRBV5-1 and TRBJ1-1, with D uncertain. Per germline, CDR1 SGHRS and CDR2 YFSETQ. V lost 0 bases and J lost 0, with 6 bases in between. The CDR3 length is 14 residues. Here the CDR3 DNA reads TGCGCCAGCAGCTTGGAGATATTGAACACTGAAGCTTTCTTT. It encodes CASSLEILNTEAFF.

The V call is TRBV3-1 (or the pseudogene TRBV3-2), the J call TRBJ2-3; no definite D call. The V and J ends lost 4 bases and 5 bases respectively, with 10 bases between them. The germline CDR1 and CDR2 sequences are LGHDT and YNNKEL (reference sequence). The CDR3 spans 13 residues. CDR3 sequence (DNA): TGTGCCAGCAGCCGAAAGGGTATAGATACGCAGTATTTT. Protein sequence: CASSRKGIDTQYF.

The V gene is TRBV5-1, the J gene TRBJ2-2, with 11 bases aligning to TRBD1. Per the germline V gene, CDR1 is SGHRS and CDR2 is YFSETQ. The CDR3 has 16 residues. V was pared by 4 bases and J by 4 bases, with 6 bases of the junction left unmatched. CDR3 nucleotide sequence: TGCGCCAGCAGCCAACGGGGACAGGGGGTCACCGGGGAGCTGTTTTTT. As protein: CASSQRGQGVTGELFF.

The CDR3 sequence is CASSRDGLGNQPQHF. In DNA form, the CDR3 reads TGTGCCAGCAGCCGGGACGGGCTAGGCAATCAGCCCCAGCATTTT. This chain uses TRBV9 with TRBJ1-5; a possible D gene is TRBD1 (5 bases). Trimming cost V 4 bases and J 2 bases, with 13 bases left between them. Germline CDR1 is SGDLS and CDR2 is YYNGEE. The CDR3 loop spans 15 amino acids.

The chain links TRBV11-3 to TRBJ2-2; D is uncertain. Deletions cut 8 bases from V and 3 bases from J, with 7 bases between. The CDR3 consists of 12 residues. CDR1 is SGHNT, CDR2 YENEEA, per germline. The CDR3: CASGRDTGELFF. DNA for the CDR3: TGTGCCAGCGGAAGAGACACCGGGGAGCTGTTTTTT.

The chain carries TRBV19 and TRBJ2-5; a weak D match, TRBD2 (5 bases). V was trimmed by 4 bases and J by 2 bases, leaving 8 bases between them. The CDR3 covers 13 residues. The germline CDR1 and CDR2 sequences are LNHDA and SQIVND (reference sequence). The CDR3 coding sequence is TGTGCCAGTAGTAGAGGGTTACAAGAGACCCAGTACTTC. Amino acid sequence: CASSRGLQETQYF.